The source of this TCR beta chain is a study of blood T cell repertoires in COVID-19. Turning to the study itself: The study drew acute and convalescent COVID-19 samples from the United States, Italy and Spain.

V lost 2 bases to trimming and J lost 1 base, with 11 bases between them. The V gene's germline CDR1 is LGHDT and CDR2 YNNKEL (reference sequence). The CDR3 is 15 amino acids. Clones were read by immunoSEQ multiplex PCR, and TCRdb kept only the in-frame ones, dropping some. The data contain over 150,000 clones, approximately 80% of them singletons. This sequence originates from a woman aged 55 to 70 with acute or convalescent COVID-19. Sequenced material: peripheral blood. The V and J genes are TRBV3-1 (or the pseudogene TRBV3-2) and TRBJ1-1; tentative D call: TRBD1 (6 bases). The CDR3 loop is CASSQSRGQNTEAFF. CDR3 DNA: TGTGCCAGCAGCCAATCGAGGGGACAGAACACTGAAGCTTTCTTT.